Sequencing of this T cell receptor beta chain was carried out in a study of shared clonotypes between healthy human individuals. The authors split each subset's genomic DNA evenly across several immunoSEQ plates. Generated by immunoSEQ multiplex PCR, the TCRdb table keeps only in-frame clones and is missing some. The sample consists of about 770,000 clones, approximately 72% of them appearing once. In germline, CDR1 is SGHRS, CDR2 YFSETQ. After removal of 7 bases from V and 4 bases from J, the junction contained 7 bases not matched to a gene. CDR3 length equals 14 residues. The chain links TRBV5-1 to TRBJ2-2; TRBD1 aligns across 7 bases. This clonotype originated in a woman in her 30s in good health. The sequencing sample was made of memory CD4+ T cells sorted from blood. Stated subset: CD45RA-negative fraction. The CDR3 region has the DNA TGCGCCAGCGTCCGGGACAGCCTCACCGGGGAGCTGTTTTTT. Its protein product is CASVRDSLTGELFF. The entire variable domain, with the rest obtained from reference TRBV5-1 and TRBJ2-2, is as follows: KAGVTQTPRYLIKTRGQQVTLSCSPISGHRSVSWYQQTPGQGLQFLFEYFSETQRNKGNFPGRFSGRQFSNSRSEMNVSTLELGDSALYLCASVRDSLTGELFFGEGSRLTVL.